Below, 30 T cell receptor beta chains from the same sample are listed, as sequenced in a study of T cell responses to AZD1222 COVID-19 vaccine. Here immunoSEQ multiplex PCR was the method, and the copy in TCRdb shows in-frame clones only, minus some. The table lists 150,000 to 200,000 clones, almost 95% of them singletons. The specimen was peripheral blood, collected on day 0 of AZD1222 vaccination. These receptors were collected from an adult in good health.

V usage is TRBV10-1 and J usage is TRBJ2-1, with TRBD1 identical over 10 bases. J gave up 9 bases and V 5 bases, and 7 bases lay outside the gene matches. Germline values: CDR1 WNHNN, CDR2 SYGVQD (reference sequence). The CDR3 has 14 residues. The CDR3 sequence is CASSPGQGFVEQFF. CDR3 coding DNA: TGCGCCAGCAGTCCGGGACAGGGGTTTGTTGAGCAGTTCTTC.

The rearrangement uses TRBV11-2 and TRBJ2-7; the D is unclear. The CDR3 has 17 residues. Per the germline V gene, CDR1 is SGHAT and CDR2 is FQNNGV. The V gene lost 2 bases and the J gene lost 3 bases, with 20 bases spanning the gap. The CDR3 loop is CASSLQGNPMAFYEQYF. The DNA for the CDR3 is TGTGCCAGCAGCTTACAAGGAAACCCTATGGCTTTCTACGAGCAGTACTTC.

This clone is a singleton in its sample. CDR3 in amino acids: CASSYAQETQYF. The CDR3 DNA is TGTGCCAGCAGTTACGCACAAGAGACCCAGTACTTC. The chain couples TRBV6-2 or TRBV6-3 to TRBJ2-5; D remains unclear. This CDR3 contains 12 residues. CDR1 and CDR2 from the germline V gene are MNHEY and SVGEGT. The germline V and J ends were trimmed by 2 bases and 2 bases, with 3 bases remaining between them.

The chain recombines TRBV10-1 with TRBJ2-3; 12 positions match TRBD2. V was clipped by 8 bases and J by 0 bases; unmatched bases: 9. This CDR3 spans 17 amino acids. CDR1 and CDR2 (germline): WNHNN, SYGVQD (reference sequence). CDR3: CASGPLAGGPSTDTQYF. The CDR3 DNA follows: TGCGCCAGCGGACCTCTAGCGGGAGGGCCAAGCACAGATACGCAGTATTTT.

The chain recombines TRBV7-9 with TRBJ1-4, with 8 bases lining up with TRBD1. Germline-derived CDR1 and CDR2 are SEHNR and FQNEAQ (reference sequence). CDR3 length: 17 amino acids. Trimming took 0 bases from V and 7 from J; bases not matched to a gene: 10. The CDR3, as DNA: TGTGCCAGCAGCTTAGCGTTTGGGACAGGAGAGGGTGAAAAACTGTTTTTT. It encodes CASSLAFGTGEGEKLFF.

The chain joins TRBV4-1 to TRBJ1-1; 12 bases map to TRBD1. CDR3 length: 18 amino acids. Germline CDR1 MGHRA, CDR2 YSYEKL. V lost 5 bases and J lost 0; bases outside the gene matches: 10. The CDR3 loop is CASSRGRDRGQLNTEAFF. DNA for the CDR3: TGCGCCAGCAGCAGGGGCCGGGACAGGGGGCAGTTGAACACTGAAGCTTTCTTT.

This clone has only one observation. The J gene is TRBJ2-5, the V gene TRBV6-1, with 11 bases aligning to TRBD2. J was trimmed by 4 bases and V by 3 bases; bases with no gene match: 16. Germline V gene lookup returns CDR1 MNHNS and CDR2 SASEGT. This CDR3 is 19 amino acids long. The CDR3 region is CASSEALYKLAGESETQYF. The CDR3 nucleotides are TGTGCCAGCAGTGAGGCTCTTTACAAACTAGCGGGAGAATCAGAGACCCAGTACTTC.

This clone showed up just a few times. The gene calls are TRBV5-4 and TRBJ2-3; 9 bases fit TRBD2. V lost 0 bases and J lost 7; bases outside the gene matches: 6. The CDR3 is 15 residues long. CDR1 is SGHNT and CDR2 is YYREEE in the germline V gene (reference sequence). CDR3 nucleotide sequence: TGTGCCAGCAGCTTGGTCGCGGGAGGGCCGAATACGCAGTATTTT. Protein sequence: CASSLVAGGPNTQYF.

The genes are TRBV6-2 or TRBV6-3 and TRBJ1-2; 7 nucleotides agree with TRBD1. From germline, CDR1 is MNHEY and CDR2 SVGEGT. With V trimmed by 6 bases and J by 5 bases, 9 bases remained unmatched. The CDR3 extends over 14 amino acids. The CDR3 DNA sequence: TGTGCCAGCAGCCAAGACAGGGCATGGTATGGCTACACCTTC. This encodes CASSQDRAWYGYTF.

The chain recombines TRBV28 with TRBJ1-1; 7 bases map to TRBD1. With V trimmed by 5 bases and J by 0 bases, 6 bases remained unmatched. Germline CDR1 MDHEN, CDR2 SYDVKM. CDR3 length: 15 amino acids. The CDR3 DNA reads as TGTGCCAGCAGTGCCTCGACAGGGTTGAACACTGAAGCTTTCTTT. This encodes CASSASTGLNTEAFF.

V gene TRBV10-1 combines with J gene TRBJ1-5; D gene unclear. The V and J ends lost 7 bases and 1 base respectively, with 20 bases between them. Germline-derived CDR1 and CDR2 are WNHNN and SYGVQD (reference sequence). The CDR3 is 17 amino acids. CDR3 bases: TGCGCCAGCAAGACCCCCGGGTCCCGGGCAAGCAATCAGCCCCAGCATTTT. This translates into CASKTPGSRASNQPQHF.

This clone was observed many times. The chain uses TRBV7-9 and TRBJ2-3; D remains ambiguous. This CDR3 is built from 12 residues. V shed 5 bases and J shed 4 bases, with 7 bases lying between them. Germline V CDR1 and CDR2: SEHNR, FQNEAQ (reference sequence). For the CDR3, the DNA is TGTGCCAGCAGCCCAGTTCCAGATACGCAGTATTTT. Translation gives CASSPVPDTQYF.

The chain has TRBV7-3 and TRBJ2-2; D might be TRBD2 (7 bases). Germline CDR1 SGHTA, CDR2 FQGTGA. With 0 bases removed from V and 5 bases from J, the gap between germline ends came to 19 bases. The CDR3 has 18 amino acids. CDR3 protein: CASSLTPRGGAKTGELFF. The CDR3 region has the DNA TGTGCCAGCAGCTTAACCCCCCGAGGGGGGGCCAAAACCGGGGAGCTGTTTTTT.

The rearrangement uses TRBV4-2 and TRBJ1-5; D gene unclear. CDR3 size: 14 residues. Trimming removed 4 bases at V and 3 bases at J, with 10 bases between. In germline, CDR1 is LGHNA, CDR2 YNFKEQ. DNA of the CDR3: TGTGCCAGCAGCCCCCACGGGAACAATCAGCCCCAGCATTTT. Translation gives CASSPHGNNQPQHF.

This rearrangement joins TRBV5-1 to TRBJ1-1; TRBD1 aligns across 8 bases. Germline loops: CDR1 SGHRS, CDR2 YFSETQ. With V trimmed by 3 bases and J by 4 bases, 11 bases remained unmatched. CDR3 length: 16 residues. The CDR3 loop is CASSSAVTGVPTEAFF. The CDR3 DNA sequence: TGCGCCAGCAGCTCGGCGGTGACAGGGGTCCCCACTGAAGCTTTCTTT.

V gene TRBV2 combines with J gene TRBJ1-2; D unclear. The V end was cut by 2 bases, the J end by 2 bases, with 9 bases between. Germline V gene lookup returns CDR1 SNHLY and CDR2 FYNNEI. The CDR3 loop spans 14 amino acids. The DNA of the CDR3 is TGTGCCAGCAGTGAACTTTCGGGAAACTATGGCTACACCTTC. Residues: CASSELSGNYGYTF.

The chain uses TRBV6-5 and TRBJ1-6; D is uncertain. V lost 0 bases and J 6 bases, leaving 6 bases between the germline ends. The CDR3 sequence is 14 residues long. Germline assignment: CDR1 MNHEY and CDR2 SVGAGI. Here the CDR3 reads CASSYSKGNSPLHF. The CDR3 nucleotides read TGTGCCAGCAGTTACTCGAAGGGTAATTCACCCCTCCACTTT.

V and J are TRBV10-1 and TRBJ2-7; TRBD1 is a possible D gene (5 bases). V was trimmed by 5 bases and J by 2 bases, leaving 13 bases between them. The germline gives CDR1 WNHNN, CDR2 SYGVQD (reference sequence). The CDR3 runs 14 residues. The CDR3 sequence: CASSPGHPTYEQYF. The CDR3 bases are TGCGCCAGCAGTCCAGGACATCCTACCTACGAGCAGTACTTC.

The chain combines TRBV5-6 with TRBJ1-1, with 10 bases lining up with TRBD1. Germline V gives CDR1 SGHDT, CDR2 YYEEEE. V shed 6 bases and J 4 bases; nucleotides not matched to a gene: 3. The CDR3 spans 13 residues. The DNA of the CDR3 is TGTGCCAGCACTCGGACAGGGGGCACTGAAGCTTTCTTT. It specifies CASTRTGGTEAFF.

This chain uses TRBV28 with TRBJ1-1; unclear D gene. CDR3 length: 10 residues. V lost 6 bases, J lost 7 bases, and 6 bases lay in between. CDR1 is MDHEN and CDR2 is SYDVKM in the germline V gene. The CDR3 DNA sequence: TGTGCCAGCAGGGGAATTGAAGCTTTCTTT. This gives the protein CASRGIEAFF.

The rearrangement links TRBV20-1 to TRBJ2-7; D not certain. This CDR3 has 12 amino acids. V shed 3 bases and J shed 4 bases, with 10 bases lying between them. Germline loops: CDR1 DFQATT, CDR2 SNEGSKA (reference sequence). The CDR3 spells CSASLTQYEQYF. The CDR3 DNA reads TGCAGTGCTAGTCTTACCCAATACGAGCAGTACTTC.

This clone was observed a single time. This chain joins TRBV24-1 and TRBJ2-7, with D possibly TRBD1 on 5 matching bases. V lost 2 bases to trimming and J lost 4 bases, with 11 bases between them. The V gene's germline CDR1 is KGHDR and CDR2 SFDVKD. The CDR3 length is 14 residues. CDR3 sequence reads: CATSDSSQGYEQYF. CDR3 bases: TGTGCCACCAGTGATTCCAGCCAGGGTTACGAGCAGTACTTC.

The V and J genes are TRBV6-1 and TRBJ1-5; 8 bases align to TRBD1. J was trimmed by 7 bases and V by 4 bases; bases with no gene match: 12. The CDR3 runs to 16 residues. Germline V CDR1 and CDR2: MNHNS, SASEGT. This CDR3 reads CASSGVDRVVPQPQHF. The DNA for the CDR3 is TGTGCCAGCAGTGGGGTGGACAGGGTGGTTCCGCAGCCCCAGCATTTT.

This sequence joins TRBV6-1 and TRBJ1-1, with TRBD1 identical over 9 bases. CDR3 length: 15 residues. V trimming: 3 bases; J trimming: 4 bases; junction bases outside the gene matches: 6. CDR1 and CDR2 from the germline V gene are MNHNS and SASEGT. The CDR3 DNA reads as TGTGCCAGCAGTGACGGGACAGGGTGGGGCACTGAAGCTTTCTTT. Translation: CASSDGTGWGTEAFF.

This chain uses TRBV19 with TRBJ2-3, with 9 bases identical to TRBD1. The CDR3 runs 13 residues. CDR1 is LNHDA, CDR2 SQIVND, per germline (reference sequence). V trimming: 4 bases; J trimming: 5 bases; junction bases outside the gene matches: 1. The CDR3 DNA reads TGTGCCAGTAGTACGGACAGGGGAGATACGCAGTATTTT. Residues: CASSTDRGDTQYF.

V gene TRBV5-4 combines with J gene TRBJ2-2; D is perhaps TRBD1 (5 bases). The CDR3 loop spans 16 amino acids. Trimming cost V 3 bases and J 3 bases, with 15 bases left between them. Germline V CDR1 and CDR2: SGHNT, YYREEE (reference sequence). CDR3 loop: CASSSGGRVDTGELFF. For the CDR3, the DNA is TGTGCCAGCAGCTCTGGCGGCAGGGTCGACACCGGGGAGCTGTTTTTT.

The CDR3 region is CASSRPGGSSYNSPLHF. The CDR3 region has the DNA TGTGCCAGCAGCCGACCTGGGGGGAGCTCCTATAATTCACCCCTCCACTTT. This rearrangement joins TRBV28 to TRBJ1-6; perhaps TRBD1 as D (5 bases). CDR1 MDHEN and CDR2 SYDVKM come from the germline V gene. With 6 bases removed from V and 0 bases from J, the gap between germline ends came to 15 bases. CDR3 length: 17 amino acids.

This clone was seen a single time. The rearrangement joins TRBV11-2 to TRBJ2-7, with no clear D. From germline, CDR1 is SGHAT and CDR2 FQNNGV. The CDR3 covers 11 residues. V lost 4 bases, J lost 3 bases, and 4 bases lay in between. The CDR3 spells CASSSHYEQYF. The DNA for the CDR3 is TGTGCCAGCAGCTCCCACTACGAGCAGTACTTC.

The V gene is TRBV6-6, the J gene TRBJ2-7, with D perhaps TRBD2 (5 bases). Trimming removed 6 bases from V and 2 bases from J, with 5 bases in between. CDR3 size: 11 residues. Looked up from germline, CDR1 is MNHNY and CDR2 is SVGAGI (reference sequence). Here the CDR3 DNA reads TGTGCCAGCAGGGGAGCCTACGAGCAGTACTTC. Translation: CASRGAYEQYF.

The rearrangement links TRBV29-1 to TRBJ2-1; possibly TRBD1 for D (6 bases). Germline V gene data show CDR1 as SQVTM and CDR2 as ANQGSEA. This CDR3 contains 13 residues. V lost 3 bases to trimming and J lost 8 bases, with 14 bases between them. The CDR3 here is CSVDGQRPHEQFF. The CDR3 region has the DNA TGCAGCGTTGACGGACAGCGGCCCCATGAGCAGTTCTTC.